A selection of T cell receptor beta chains follows, all from one sample in a study of long-term antiretroviral therapy in people with HIV. Repertoires were generated with immunoSEQ multiplex PCR, while TCRdb's copy carries only in-frame clones and drops some. The table lists roughly 28,000 clones, 80% of them singletons, with 7.3% in the top ten. This specimen consisted of unsorted PBMCs, obtained 0.3 years after starting antiretroviral therapy. The origin of the receptors is a man in his forties or fifties with HIV. Each CDR3 is given with its conserved first and last residue. The D gene is left open where the match is weak. The size of a clone is reported for some rows only, either as once, few or many, or as a class for expanded clones.

v_call,clone_size,j_call,d_call,cdr3_nt,cdr3_aa
TRBV28,-,TRBJ2-7,-,TGTGCCAGCAGTTTTACAGACTTTCGGTACTTC,CASSFTDFRYF
TRBV10-2,few,TRBJ1-2,TRBD1,TGCGCCAGCAGTGAGATGCTCCGGGACAGGGGTAGCGGCTACACCTTC,CASSEMLRDRGSGYTF
TRBV11-2,-,TRBJ2-3,-,TGTGCCAGCAGCCCCAGGACAGCTAGCACAGATACGCAGTATTTT,CASSPRTASTDTQYF
TRBV6-1,once,TRBJ2-4,-,TGTGCCAGCAGTGAGAACATCGTAGCCAAAAACATTCAGTACTTC,CASSENIVAKNIQYF
TRBV30,few,TRBJ1-1,-,TGTGCCTGGAGTGTATGGGGGACTGAAGCTTTCTTT,CAWSVWGTEAFF
TRBV18,-,TRBJ2-1,TRBD1,TGTGCCAGCCGGGACAGAAAATCGGATGAGCAGTTCTTC,CASRDRKSDEQFF
TRBV18,once,TRBJ2-5,-,TGTGCCAGCTCACCGACAGGTTTAGAGACCCAGTACTTC,CASSPTGLETQYF
TRBV2,few,TRBJ2-1,-,TGTGCCAGCAGCCTACTAGAGGGACTCTACAATGAGCAGTTCTTC,CASSLLEGLYNEQFF
TRBV29-1,-,TRBJ2-6,TRBD2,TGCAGCGTTGAAGCCGCTAGCGGAGACCCTGGGGCCAACGTCCTGACTTTC,CSVEAASGDPGANVLTF
TRBV4-1,-,TRBJ2-3,-,TGCGCCAGCAGCCAAGAGCCCGGGGGCGGGGATACGCAGTATTTT,CASSQEPGGGDTQYF
TRBV5-1,-,TRBJ2-1,-,TGCGCCAGCAGCTTGGTTCGGGGTCCCTCCTACAATGAGCAGTTCTTC,CASSLVRGPSYNEQFF
TRBV2,-,TRBJ2-2,TRBD2,TGTGCCAGCAGTGAAATCCCCTGGGGGGCTAGCGGGAAATTAGGCACCGGGGAGCTGTTTTTT,CASSEIPWGASGKLGTGELFF
TRBV7-9,-,TRBJ2-1,-,TGTGCCAGCAGCTTAGCGGAAGTCTACGACAATGAGCAGTTCTTC,CASSLAEVYDNEQFF
TRBV18,-,TRBJ2-4,TRBD1,TGTGCCAGCTCACCAGGACAGGGAAATTGGAACATTCAGTACTTC,CASSPGQGNWNIQYF
TRBV11-2,-,TRBJ2-5,TRBD2,TGTGCCAGCAGCTTAGGCCCGGGAGGGGGAGAGACCCAGTACTTC,CASSLGPGGGETQYF
TRBV7-9,few,TRBJ1-3,-,TGTGCCAGCAGCACAGACGGTATCTCTGGAAACACCATATATTTT,CASSTDGISGNTIYF
TRBV27,-,TRBJ2-7,TRBD2,TGTGCCAGCAGTACCTGGACTAGCGGGGGGATCGCCTACGAGCAGTACTTC,CASSTWTSGGIAYEQYF
TRBV4-2,-,TRBJ2-5,-,TGTGCCAGCAGCCAAGTTCATAGCGCCCAAGAGACCCAGTACTTC,CASSQVHSAQETQYF
TRBV19,-,TRBJ2-2,-,TGTGCCAGTAGTATGGCGCAGCCGGGCGGCACCGGGGAGCTGTTTTTT,CASSMAQPGGTGELFF
TRBV7-9,-,TRBJ2-1,TRBD1,TGTGCCAGCAGCCTCCCTTCAGGGACAGGGTACAATGAGCAGTTCTTC,CASSLPSGTGYNEQFF
TRBV30,-,TRBJ2-3,-,TGTGCCTGGACTAGCGTAGGAGATACGCAGTATTTT,CAWTSVGDTQYF
TRBV10-3,once,TRBJ1-2,-,TGTGCCATCAGTGAGTCGAGTCAGGCTAACTATGGCTACACCTTC,CAISESSQANYGYTF
TRBV28,-,TRBJ2-2,-,TGTGCCAGCAGTTTACCGCTCAATAAGGGGACCGGGGAGCTGTTTTTT,CASSLPLNKGTGELFF
TRBV12-2,-,TRBJ2-7,-,TGTGCAAGTACCTCCGCGCCCTACGAGCAGTACTTC,CASTSAPYEQYF
TRBV15,-,TRBJ2-7,-,TGTGCCACCAGCAGAGGGGCGAACGAGCAGTACTTC,CATSRGANEQYF
TRBV28,-,TRBJ2-7,-,TGTGCCAGCGGGACGGACGGGGACACCTACGAGCAGTACTTC,CASGTDGDTYEQYF
TRBV2,few,TRBJ2-7,TRBD1,TGTGCCAGCTTCCGGGACAGGGGTTACGAGCAGTACTTC,CASFRDRGYEQYF
TRBV19,-,TRBJ2-7,TRBD2,TGTGCCAGTAGTATAGTTGCGGGGGGCTCCTACGAGCAGTACTTC,CASSIVAGGSYEQYF
TRBV7-2,-,TRBJ1-6,-,TGTGCCAGCAGCTATCGCGGACGGGGGAATTCACCCCTCCACTTT,CASSYRGRGNSPLHF
TRBV7-9,few,TRBJ2-7,-,TGTGCCACGAACGAGCAGTACTTC,CATNEQYF
TRBV2,few,TRBJ2-3,TRBD2,TGTGCCAGCAGTGAAGGGACTAGCGGGGGTGGGCAGTATTTT,CASSEGTSGGGQYF
TRBV30,few,TRBJ2-1,TRBD2,TGTGCCAGCGAGCGGGAGGGGTACAATGAGCAGTTCTTC,CASEREGYNEQFF
TRBV11-3,-,TRBJ2-2,-,TGTGCCAGTAAAAACCCCGGGGAGCTGTTTTTT,CASKNPGELFF
TRBV6-5,-,TRBJ1-3,-,TGTGCCAGCGGCGACGGTGCCTCTGGAAACACCATATATTTT,CASGDGASGNTIYF
TRBV18,-,TRBJ2-7,-,TGTGCCAGCTCACCCAGCAGGGCCGCCTACGAGCAGTACTTC,CASSPSRAAYEQYF
TRBV4-1,-,TRBJ1-1,TRBD1,TGCGCCAGCAGCCGATCAGGGACAGGGGAAACTGAAGCTTTCTTT,CASSRSGTGETEAFF
TRBV30,-,TRBJ2-7,-,TGTGCCTGGAGTGTAAACAGGAACCACGAGCAGTACTTC,CAWSVNRNHEQYF
TRBV27,-,TRBJ2-7,TRBD2,TGTGCCAGCAGTGTGGGACTAGCGGGGTCCTACGAGCAGTACTTC,CASSVGLAGSYEQYF
TRBV5-4,-,TRBJ1-1,-,TGTGCCAGCAGTCCCGCCGAAAGGGCTAGAACCACTGAAGCTTTCTTT,CASSPAERARTTEAFF
TRBV10-3,-,TRBJ2-1,-,TGTGCCATCAGTGAGTCTCGTGAGCAGTTCTTC,CAISESREQFF
TRBV6-4,-,TRBJ2-6,-,TGTGCCAGCAATATAAAAGGGAGGGGGGCCAACGTCCTGACTTTC,CASNIKGRGANVLTF
TRBV30,-,TRBJ2-7,TRBD2,TGTGCCTGGAGGACTAGCGGGACCTACGAGCAGTACTTC,CAWRTSGTYEQYF
TRBV10-1,-,TRBJ1-6,-,TGCGCCAGCAGTGAGTCTCGCGTTCGCAGGGGAAATTCACCCCTCCACTTT,CASSESRVRRGNSPLHF
TRBV9,few,TRBJ2-3,-,TGTGCCAGCAGCGTAGGTAGCCCCCTGAGCACACAAGATACGCAGTATTTT,CASSVGSPLSTQDTQYF
TRBV5-1,-,TRBJ2-3,-,TGCGCCAGCAGCCAAACCCCCGGAGGAGCAGATACGCAGTATTTT,CASSQTPGGADTQYF
TRBV28,-,TRBJ1-5,-,TGTGCCAGCAGGGGGACCTCTGGGCAGCCCCAGCATTTT,CASRGTSGQPQHF
TRBV4-2,-,TRBJ2-5,-,TGTGCCAGCAGCGGCGGGACTTACCAAGAGACCCAGTACTTC,CASSGGTYQETQYF
TRBV10-3,-,TRBJ1-4,-,TGTGCCATCAGTGAAGCCATGAATGAAAAACTGTTTTTT,CAISEAMNEKLFF
TRBV5-4,-,TRBJ2-2,-,TGTGCCAGCAGCTTGCTAGGGCCTTTTGGGGAGCTGTTTTTT,CASSLLGPFGELFF
TRBV27,-,TRBJ2-1,-,TGTGCCAGCAGTTTATTAAATGAGCAGTTCTTC,CASSLLNEQFF
TRBV7-2,-,TRBJ1-5,-,TGTGCCAGCAGCCCCCAGGGAAATCAGCCCCAGCATTTT,CASSPQGNQPQHF
TRBV6-5,-,TRBJ1-1,-,TGTGCCAGCAGTTACGGGGGGCGCGAAGCTTTCTTT,CASSYGGREAFF
TRBV6-5,-,TRBJ1-4,TRBD1,TGTGCCAGCATTACAGGACAGGGGGCTAATGAAAAACTGTTTTTT,CASITGQGANEKLFF